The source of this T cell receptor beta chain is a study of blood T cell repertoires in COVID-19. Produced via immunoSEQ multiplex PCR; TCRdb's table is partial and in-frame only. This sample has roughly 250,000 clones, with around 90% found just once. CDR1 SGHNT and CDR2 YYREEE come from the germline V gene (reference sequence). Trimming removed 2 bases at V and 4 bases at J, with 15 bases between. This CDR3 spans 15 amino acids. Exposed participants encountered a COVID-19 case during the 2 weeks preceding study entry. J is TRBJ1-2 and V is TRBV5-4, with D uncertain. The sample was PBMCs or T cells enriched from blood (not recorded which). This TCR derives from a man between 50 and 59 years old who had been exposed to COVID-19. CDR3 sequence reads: CASSFIGEGFYGYTF. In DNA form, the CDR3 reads TGTGCCAGCAGCTTCATCGGGGAGGGCTTCTATGGCTACACCTTC.